This TCR beta chain was identified in a study of T cell repertoires in cytomegalovirus infection. Study-wide context: Public TCR beta signatures were indicative of both CMV infection and a matching HLA type. The study, taken as a whole, reports: HLA-C-restricted CMV-specific TCR beta clonotypes prevailed in the ex vivo response. Cumulated frequencies of public TCR beta families served to identify carriers of CMV plus the relevant HLA.

TCRdb processed the reads anew with MiXCR; each CDR3 protein has one entry. The data hold hundreds of thousands of distinct CDR3 sequences, with about 40% observed a single time. Deletions cut 3 bases from V and 8 bases from J, with 7 bases between. Germline lookup yields CDR1 DFQATT and CDR2 SNEGSKA (reference sequence). The CDR3 is 11 residues long. Note on this clonotype: Its antigen is not identified.

V is TRBV20-1 and J is TRBJ2-2; possibly TRBD2 for D (6 bases). This receptor was obtained from a human donor in good health (CMV status not recorded). Some clones in this sample may be carry-over from other donors' samples. Sequenced material: PBMCs. CDR3: CSARGLGELFF. CDR3 DNA sequence: TGCAGTGCTAGGGGACTGGGGGAGCTGTTTTTT.